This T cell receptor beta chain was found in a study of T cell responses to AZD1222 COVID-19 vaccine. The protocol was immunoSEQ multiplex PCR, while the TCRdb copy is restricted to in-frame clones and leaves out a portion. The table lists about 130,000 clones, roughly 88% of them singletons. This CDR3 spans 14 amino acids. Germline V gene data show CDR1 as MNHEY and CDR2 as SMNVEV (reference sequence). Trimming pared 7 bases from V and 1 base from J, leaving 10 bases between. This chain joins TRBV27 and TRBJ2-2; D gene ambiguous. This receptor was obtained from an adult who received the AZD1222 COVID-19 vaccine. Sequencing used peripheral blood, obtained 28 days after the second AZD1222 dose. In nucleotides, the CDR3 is TGTGCCAGCACCCTTGATGTGAACACCGGGGAGCTGTTTTTT. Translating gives CASTLDVNTGELFF.